A single T cell receptor (beta chain) is shown here with its context. The data were taken from a study of blood T cell repertoires in COVID-19. The wider study: Sample material is recorded as cDNA or gDNA derived from T cells, B-cell-depleted T cells, or PBMCs.

Using immunoSEQ multiplex PCR, the repertoire was profiled, and TCRdb retains in-frame clones only, with some absent. The data contain approximately 170,000 clones, around 82% of them singletons. Per germline, CDR1 LGHNA and CDR2 YNFKEQ. The CDR3 has 16 residues. V was pared by 5 bases and J by 1 base, with 17 bases between. The sequenced material came from peripheral blood. The TCR comes from a man older than 75 with COVID-19, enrolled during active disease. This chain uses TRBV4-2 with TRBJ2-5, with D perhaps TRBD2 (7 bases). The CDR3 DNA reads TGTGCCAGCAGCTCTCAAGGGGGGGGCAGCCAAGAGACCCAGTACTTC. It specifies CASSSQGGGSQETQYF.